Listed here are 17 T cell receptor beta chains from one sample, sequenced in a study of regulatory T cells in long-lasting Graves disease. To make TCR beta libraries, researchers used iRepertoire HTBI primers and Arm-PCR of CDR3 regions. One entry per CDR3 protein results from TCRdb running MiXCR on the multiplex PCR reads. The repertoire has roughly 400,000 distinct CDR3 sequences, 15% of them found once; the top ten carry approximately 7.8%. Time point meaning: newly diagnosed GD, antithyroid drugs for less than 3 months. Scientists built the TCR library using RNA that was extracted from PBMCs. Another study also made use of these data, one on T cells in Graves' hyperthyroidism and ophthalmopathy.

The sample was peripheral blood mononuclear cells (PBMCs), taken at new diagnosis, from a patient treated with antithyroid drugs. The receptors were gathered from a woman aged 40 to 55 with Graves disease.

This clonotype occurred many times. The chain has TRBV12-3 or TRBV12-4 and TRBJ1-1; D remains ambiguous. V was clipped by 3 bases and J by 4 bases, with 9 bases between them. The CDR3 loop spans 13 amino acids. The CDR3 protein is CASSFGIGTEAFF. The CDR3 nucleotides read TGTGCCAGCAGTTTTGGGATCGGCACTGAAGCTTTCTTT.

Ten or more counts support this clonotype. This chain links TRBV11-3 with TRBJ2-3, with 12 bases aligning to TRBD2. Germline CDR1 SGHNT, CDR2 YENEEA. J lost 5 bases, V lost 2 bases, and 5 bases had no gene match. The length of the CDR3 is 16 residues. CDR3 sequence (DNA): TGTGCCAGCAGCTTAAGACTAGCGGGAGTTATAGATACGCAGTATTTT. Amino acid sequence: CASSLRLAGVIDTQYF.

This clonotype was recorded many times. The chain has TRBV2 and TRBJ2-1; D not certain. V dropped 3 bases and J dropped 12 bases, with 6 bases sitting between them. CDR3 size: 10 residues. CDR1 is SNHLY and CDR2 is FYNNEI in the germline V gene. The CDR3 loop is CASSEGGQFF. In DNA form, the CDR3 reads TGTGCCAGCAGTGAGGGTGGGCAGTTCTTC.

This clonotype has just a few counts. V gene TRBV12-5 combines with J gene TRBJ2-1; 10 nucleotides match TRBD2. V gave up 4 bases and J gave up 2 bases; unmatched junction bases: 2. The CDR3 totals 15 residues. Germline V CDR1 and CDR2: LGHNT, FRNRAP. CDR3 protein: CASGSSGRAYNEQFF. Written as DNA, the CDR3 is TGTGCTAGTGGTTCCAGCGGGAGGGCCTACAATGAGCAGTTCTTC.

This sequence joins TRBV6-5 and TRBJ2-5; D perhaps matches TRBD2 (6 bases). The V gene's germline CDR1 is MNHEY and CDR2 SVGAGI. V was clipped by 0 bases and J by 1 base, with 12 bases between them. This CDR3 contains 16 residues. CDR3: CASSYSGGASQETQYF. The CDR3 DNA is TGTGCCAGCAGTTACTCCGGCGGGGCCTCCCAAGAGACCCAGTACTTC.

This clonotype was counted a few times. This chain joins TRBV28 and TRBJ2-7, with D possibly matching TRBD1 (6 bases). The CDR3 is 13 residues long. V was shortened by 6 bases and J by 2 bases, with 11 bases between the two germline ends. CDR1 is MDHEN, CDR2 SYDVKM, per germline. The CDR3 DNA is TGTGCCAGCAGATCTAACAGGGCCTACGAGCAGTACTTC. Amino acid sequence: CASRSNRAYEQYF.

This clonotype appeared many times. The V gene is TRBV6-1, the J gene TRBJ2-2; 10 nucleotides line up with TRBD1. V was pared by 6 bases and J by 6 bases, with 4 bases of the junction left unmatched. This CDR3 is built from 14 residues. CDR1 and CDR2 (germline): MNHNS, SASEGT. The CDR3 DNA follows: TGTGCCAGCAGGCCGGGACAGGGGTCCGGGGAGCTGTTTTTT. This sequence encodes CASRPGQGSGELFF.

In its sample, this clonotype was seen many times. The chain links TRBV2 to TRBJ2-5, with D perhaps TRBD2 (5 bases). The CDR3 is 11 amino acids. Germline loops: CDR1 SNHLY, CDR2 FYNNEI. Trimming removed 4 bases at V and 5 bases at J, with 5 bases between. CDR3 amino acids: CASSAGETQYF. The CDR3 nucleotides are TGTGCCAGCAGTGCGGGGGAGACCCAGTACTTC.

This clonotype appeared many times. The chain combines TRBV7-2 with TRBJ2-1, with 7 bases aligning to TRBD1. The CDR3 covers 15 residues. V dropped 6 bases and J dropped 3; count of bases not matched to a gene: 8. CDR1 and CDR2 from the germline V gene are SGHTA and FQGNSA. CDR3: CASRKGADLYNEQFF. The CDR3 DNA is TGTGCCAGCAGAAAGGGGGCAGATCTCTACAATGAGCAGTTCTTC.

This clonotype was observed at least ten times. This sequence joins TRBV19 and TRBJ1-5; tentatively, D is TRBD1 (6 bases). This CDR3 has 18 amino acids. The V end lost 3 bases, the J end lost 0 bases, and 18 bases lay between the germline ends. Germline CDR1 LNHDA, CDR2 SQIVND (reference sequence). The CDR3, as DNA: TGTGCCAGTAGTATTCCCCCCGGGACAATTTATAGCAATCAGCCCCAGCATTTT. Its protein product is CASSIPPGTIYSNQPQHF.

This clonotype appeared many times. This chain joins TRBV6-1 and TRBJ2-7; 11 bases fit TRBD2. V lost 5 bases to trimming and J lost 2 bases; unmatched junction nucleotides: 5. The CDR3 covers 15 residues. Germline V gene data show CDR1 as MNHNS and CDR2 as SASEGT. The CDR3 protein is CASSHRLAGTYEQYF. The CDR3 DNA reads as TGTGCCAGCAGTCACAGACTAGCGGGGACCTACGAGCAGTACTTC.

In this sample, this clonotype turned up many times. Here the CDR3 DNA reads TGTGCCAGCAGCCTCCGGGACAGGGGCCCAACCGGGGAGCTGTTTTTT. Amino acids: CASSLRDRGPTGELFF. The chain is built from TRBV3-1 and TRBJ2-2; 10 bases match TRBD1. From germline, CDR1 is LGHDT and CDR2 YNNKEL (reference sequence). Trimming took 4 bases from V and 5 from J; bases not matched to a gene: 7. CDR3 size: 16 residues.

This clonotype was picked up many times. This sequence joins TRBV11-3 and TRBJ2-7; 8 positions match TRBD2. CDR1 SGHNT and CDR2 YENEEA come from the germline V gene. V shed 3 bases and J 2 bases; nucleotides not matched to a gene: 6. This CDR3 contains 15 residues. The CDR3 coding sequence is TGTGCCAGCAGCTTGGCAGCGGGAGTTACCTACGAGCAGTACTTC. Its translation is CASSLAAGVTYEQYF. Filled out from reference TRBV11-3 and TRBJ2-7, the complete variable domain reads EAGVVQSPRYKIIEKKQPVAFWCNPISGHNTLYWYLQNLGQGPELLIRYENEEAVDDSQLPKDRFSAERLKGVDSTLKIQPAELGDSAVYLCASSLAAGVTYEQYFGPGTRLTVT.

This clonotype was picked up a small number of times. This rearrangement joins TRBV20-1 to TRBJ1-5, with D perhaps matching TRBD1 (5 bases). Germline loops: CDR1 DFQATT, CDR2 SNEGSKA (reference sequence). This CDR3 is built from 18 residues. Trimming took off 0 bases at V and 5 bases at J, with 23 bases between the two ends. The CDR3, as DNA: TGCAGTGCTAGAGATTCGGGGTTCCGGGGGACGGGGGATCAGCCCCAGCATTTT. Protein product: CSARDSGFRGTGDQPQHF.

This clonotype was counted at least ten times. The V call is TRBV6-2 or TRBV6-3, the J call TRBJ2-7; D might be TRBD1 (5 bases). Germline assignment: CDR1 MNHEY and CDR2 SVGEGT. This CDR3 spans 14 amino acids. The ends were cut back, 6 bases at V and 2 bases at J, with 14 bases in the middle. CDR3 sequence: CASSTGHLTYEQYF. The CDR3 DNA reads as TGTGCCAGCAGCACTGGACACCTAACCTACGAGCAGTACTTC.

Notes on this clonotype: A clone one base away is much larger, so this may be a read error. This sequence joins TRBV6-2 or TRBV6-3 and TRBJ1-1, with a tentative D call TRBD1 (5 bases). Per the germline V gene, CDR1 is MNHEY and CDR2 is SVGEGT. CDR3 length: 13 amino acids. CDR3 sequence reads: CTSSDVRATEAFF. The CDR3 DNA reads TGTACCAGCAGTGATGTCAGGGCCACTGAAGCTTTCTTT.

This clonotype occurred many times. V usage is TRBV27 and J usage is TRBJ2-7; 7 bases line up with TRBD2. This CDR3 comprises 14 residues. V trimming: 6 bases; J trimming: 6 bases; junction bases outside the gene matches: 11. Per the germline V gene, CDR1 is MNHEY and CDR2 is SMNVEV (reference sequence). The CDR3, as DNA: TGTGCCAGCAGCCGGGTGGGAGGGTTCGTCGAGCAGTACTTC. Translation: CASSRVGGFVEQYF.